This T cell receptor (beta chain) was sequenced in a study of cytomegalovirus exposure and HLA in healthy donors. Study-level findings and limits: Investigators reported approximately 170 TCR beta chains as tied to cytomegalovirus. Sequence variants that were highly shared formed a cluster that was likely a sequencing artifact. In a later analysis, common viral pathogens appeared linked to several of the most significant clusters.

A multiplex PCR was run with 60 Vbeta primers and 13 Jbeta primers. Assay: immunoSEQ multiplex PCR; the TCRdb copy retains only in-frame clones and omits some. The data hold 100,000 to 150,000 clones, with about 70% observed a single time. With respect to this clone: As yet, its antigen is unknown.

The CDR3 is 15 residues long. J was trimmed by 4 bases and V by 3 bases; bases with no gene match: 5. Per the germline V gene, CDR1 is MNHEY and CDR2 is SMNVEV (reference sequence). The receptor was isolated from a woman aged 40 to 50 in good health and CMV-seropositive. The sample was PBMCs. The V call is TRBV27, the J call TRBJ2-1, with 8 bases aligning to TRBD2. The CDR3 here is CASSFLRGDYNEQFF. The CDR3 DNA reads as TGTGCCAGCAGTTTTCTGCGGGGGGATTACAATGAGCAGTTCTTC.